This T cell receptor beta chain was identified during a study of blood T cell repertoires in COVID-19. Background on the study: Researchers got acute and convalescent COVID-19 samples from the United States, Italy and Spain.

The CDR3 has 16 amino acids. Trimming took off 1 base at V and 2 bases at J, with 15 bases between the two ends. The germline gives CDR1 SGHRS, CDR2 YFSETQ. Authors' methods: For nucleated cells, counts were estimated from reference gene primer amplification. Assay: immunoSEQ multiplex PCR; the TCRdb copy retains only in-frame clones and omits some. The V and J calls and clone size are taken from that table; D and trimming were inferred from the DNA. Of under 200,000 clones in the sample, over 75% were seen once. Membership in each cohort depended on participant-reported clinical history. The TCR comes from a woman between 50 and 59 years old who had recovered from COVID-19. The material sequenced was PBMCs or T cells enriched from blood (not recorded which). The chain carries TRBV5-1 and TRBJ1-2; no firm D call. This CDR3 is CASSLKPGTQNYGYTF. In DNA, the CDR3 is TGCGCCAGCAGCTTGAAACCGGGAACCCAGAACTATGGCTACACCTTC.